The following is a T cell receptor beta chain sequence with its context. Its antigen is undetermined. This record comes from a study of vaccination effects on CD4 cells after COVID-19. Study background: With the ViraFEST assay, the study expanded antigen-specific CD4+ T cells using viral peptide pools, then sequenced them. Samples collected post-vaccine were obtained a median of 72 days after the second dose. Whole-study results and caveats: Pronounced clonal contraction occurred in clones induced by infection and by vaccine late after vaccination. New vaccine-induced clones made up most post-vaccine spike-reactive clones in convalescents.

Libraries were prepared by immunoSEQ multiplex PCR; TCRdb keeps only in-frame clonotypes and omits some of them. Of 30,000 to 35,000 clones detected, roughly four fifths appear once; the ten largest clones hold under 8%. The culture ran for roughly ten days before CD4+ T cells were isolated. A positive SARS-CoV-2 PCR test fell between March and December 2020. Participants completed two doses of the BNT162b2 or mRNA-1273 vaccine. Germline loops: CDR1 MNHNY, CDR2 SVGAGI (reference sequence). The CDR3 totals 16 residues. V lost 2 bases to trimming and J lost 10 bases, with 20 bases between them. This specimen consisted of CD4+ T cells from PBMCs cultured without peptide, obtained after COVID-19 vaccination. The sequence was collected from a human donor who had a prior SARS-CoV-2 infection. The rearrangement links TRBV6-6 to TRBJ1-4; perhaps TRBD1 as D (6 bases). Here the CDR3 reads CASSYAFPQGVGKLFF. The CDR3 DNA sequence: TGTGCCAGCAGTTACGCGTTCCCACAGGGTGTCGGAAAACTGTTTTTT.